This is a list of T cell receptor beta chains from one sample in a study of shared clonotypes between healthy human individuals. The table came from immunoSEQ multiplex PCR; TCRdb's copy has only in-frame clones and leaves some out. The table includes roughly 1 million clones, approximately 78% detected once. Sequencing used memory CD4+ T cells from PBMCs. These receptors came from a man aged 18 to 29 in good health. Some clones in this sample may be carry-over from other donors' samples. The CDR3 runs from the conserved cysteine through the conserved F or W. D genes are given only for firm matches. Size tells how often a clone was seen (once, few, many) or the class of an expanded clone, and some rows leave it out.

TRBJ1-1,TRBV7-9,15,.,once,CASSLEGTGDTEAFF,TGTGCCAGCAGCTTAGAGGGGACGGGGGACACTGAAGCTTTCTTT
TRBJ2-5,TRBV21-1,19,.,.,CASTQLGAGHLLLQETQYF,TGTGCCAGCACCCAATTAGGGGCAGGACACCTCCTTTTACAAGAGACCCAGTACTTC
TRBJ1-2,TRBV6-5,14,TRBD1,.,CASRPGQGWDGYTF,TGTGCCAGCAGACCCGGACAGGGATGGGATGGCTACACCTTC
TRBJ2-7,TRBV6-1,14,.,.,CASSLFGALYEQYF,TGTGCCAGCAGCCTCTTTGGGGCTCTCTACGAGCAGTACTTC
TRBJ2-3,TRBV7-2,16,TRBD2,once,CASSLVSSGSRDTQYF,TGTGCCAGCAGCTTAGTGTCTAGCGGGAGTAGGGATACGCAGTATTTT
TRBJ2-1,TRBV18,14,.,.,CASSPPSAYNEQFF,TGTGCCAGCTCACCCCCCTCAGCCTACAATGAGCAGTTCTTC
TRBJ1-1,TRBV5-1,14,.,.,CASSSHPGDAEAFF,TGCGCCAGCAGCTCGCATCCAGGGGACGCTGAAGCTTTCTTT
TRBJ1-2,TRBV6-5,11,.,.,CASSYGRFYTF,TGTGCCAGCAGTTACGGCCGGTTCTACACCTTC
TRBJ1-5,TRBV28,14,.,.,CASSFIRGEQPQHF,TGTGCCAGCAGTTTTATAAGGGGAGAGCAGCCCCAGCATTTT
TRBJ2-7,TRBV4-3,17,.,.,CASSSTRAGTRSYEQYF,TGCGCCAGCAGCTCCACCCGGGCCGGGACCCGTTCCTACGAGCAGTACTTC
TRBJ2-7,TRBV27,14,.,.,CASRAGFLAYEQYF,TGTGCCAGCAGGGCGGGGTTCTTGGCCTACGAGCAGTACTTC
TRBJ2-2,TRBV28,15,.,.,CASSLPGPNTGELFF,TGTGCCAGCAGTTTACCGGGACCGAACACCGGGGAGCTGTTTTTT
TRBJ1-2,TRBV4-3,14,.,.,CASSQELGNYGYTF,TGCGCCAGCAGCCAAGAATTGGGAAACTATGGCTACACCTTC
TRBJ2-5,TRBV7-9,14,.,.,CASSFGGMLETQYF,TGTGCCAGCAGCTTCGGGGGAATGCTTGAGACCCAGTACTTC
TRBJ2-3,TRBV7-2,15,TRBD2,few,CASSVRTSGQDTQYF,TGTGCCAGCAGCGTAAGGACTAGCGGACAAGATACGCAGTATTTT
TRBJ2-6,TRBV27,14,.,.,CASSKGAGANVLTF,TGTGCCAGCAGTAAGGGGGCTGGGGCCAACGTCCTGACTTTC
TRBJ2-3,TRBV5-4,16,.,.,CASSLVSPRAVDTQYF,TGTGCCAGCAGCTTGGTTTCCCCCAGGGCGGTCGATACGCAGTATTTT